The 10 T cell receptor beta chains below come from one sample, sequenced in a study of tumor-infiltrating lymphocytes in oesophageal squamous cell carcinoma. TCRdb analysed the PCR reads with MiXCR anew, one entry per CDR3 protein. Found here are about 18,000 distinct CDR3 sequences, around 43% of them singletons; the top ten hold around 19%. The specimen was normal esophageal tissue next to the tumor. These receptors all come from a female donor with esophageal squamous cell carcinoma.

This clonotype was seen repeatedly, ten times or more. A much larger clone differs from this one at a single base, so this may be a read error. The rearrangement joins TRBV5-6 to TRBJ2-1; 7 nucleotides match TRBD2. The J call could be wrong; TRBJ2-7 is a better fit for the DNA end. The germline CDR1 and CDR2 sequences are SGHDT and YYEEEE. The CDR3 totals 17 residues. CDR3: CASSLALAAASYNEQYF. DNA for the CDR3: TGTGCCAGCAGCTTGGCGCTAGCGGCCGCCTCCTACAATGAGCAGTACTTC.

Note on this clonotype: A read error is possible here, since a much larger clone lies one base away. J is TRBJ2-5 and V is TRBV10-3; 9 bases map to TRBD2. The trim removed 11 bases at V and 11 bases at J, leaving 21 bases unmatched. The CDR3 loop spans 15 amino acids. Germline CDR1 ENHRY, CDR2 SYGVKD. The CDR3 nucleotides read TGTGCCCTCTCTACTGCGGCTAGCGGGAAGAATGAGCAGTACTTC. It is translated as CALSTAASGKNEQYF.

The chain combines TRBV7-8 with TRBJ1-4, with D perhaps TRBD1 (5 bases). The CDR3 sequence is 15 residues long. In germline, CDR1 is SGHVS, CDR2 FQNEAQ. Trimming stripped 2 bases from V and 3 bases from J, with 10 bases between. As DNA, the CDR3 is TGTGCCAGCAGCTTATATGCAGGGTCTAATGAAAAACTGTTTTTT. This translates into CASSLYAGSNEKLFF. The entire variable domain, with the rest obtained from reference TRBV7-8 and TRBJ1-4, is as follows: GAGVSQSPRYKVAKRGQDVALRCDPISGHVSLFWYQQALGQGPEFLTYFQNEAQLDKSGLPSDRFFAERPEGSVSTLKIQRTQQEDSAVYLCASSLYAGSNEKLFFGSGTQLSVL.

The CDR3 is CASSLTGGHRDEQYF. In DNA, the CDR3 is TGTGCCAGCAGTCTCACGGGAGGCCACAGGGATGAGCAGTACTTC. The rearrangement links TRBV7-2 to TRBJ2-1, with TRBD2 as a possible D gene (7 bases). The better agreement between TRBJ2-7 and the DNA end casts doubt on the J call. This CDR3 spans 15 amino acids. The germline gives CDR1 SGHTA, CDR2 FQGNSA.

This clonotype was seen ten or more times. The rearrangement links TRBV6-1 to TRBJ2-3; 10 positions agree with TRBD2. The germline V gene encodes CDR1 MNHNS and CDR2 SASEGT. Trimming took 6 bases from V and 2 from J; bases not matched to a gene: 8. This CDR3 comprises 16 residues. The CDR3 sequence: CASRNRLAGVTDTQYF. DNA for the CDR3: TGTGCCAGCAGAAACCGCCTAGCGGGAGTCACAGATACGCAGTATTTT.

The rearrangement joins TRBV7-4 to TRBJ2-3, with D perhaps TRBD1 (6 bases). The J call may be incorrect, as the DNA end agrees better with TRBJ2-7. The CDR3 has 16 amino acids. In germline, CDR1 is SGHVT, CDR2 SQSDAQ. For the CDR3, the DNA is TGTGCCAGCAGCTTAGACAGGGCGAGCTCCTACAATGAGCAGTACTTC. Translation: CASSLDRASSYNEQYF.

The chain is built from TRBV24-1 and TRBJ2-1, with D perhaps matching TRBD1 (6 bases). CDR1 is KGHDR and CDR2 is SFDVKD in the germline V gene. The CDR3 is 13 residues long. Trimming stripped 7 bases from V and 0 bases from J, with 6 bases between. The CDR3 coding sequence is TGTGCCACCAGACAGGGCTCCTACAATGAGCAGTTCTTC. Translation gives CATRQGSYNEQFF.

The V and J genes are TRBV7-8 and TRBJ2-1; 9 nucleotides agree with TRBD1. Germline CDR1 and CDR2: SGHVS and FQNEAQ. The trim removed 5 bases at V and 16 bases at J, leaving 9 bases unmatched. This CDR3 spans 12 amino acids. CDR3 sequence reads: CASSHTRDRDFF. The CDR3 DNA reads as TGTGCCAGCAGCCATACCCGGGACAGGGACTTCTTC. Variable domain in full (rest from reference TRBV7-8 and TRBJ2-1): GAGVSQSPRYKVAKRGQDVALRCDPISGHVSLFWYQQALGQGPEFLTYFQNEAQLDKSGLPSDRFFAERPEGSVSTLKIQRTQQEDSAVYLCASSHTRDRDFFGPGTRLTVL.

The chain recombines TRBV7-8 with TRBJ1-5; 8 nucleotides agree with TRBD1. CDR1 is SGHVS, CDR2 FQNEAQ, per germline. The V and J ends lost 2 bases and 7 bases, in that order; junction bases with no gene match: 7. The CDR3 consists of 15 residues. The CDR3 loop is CASSLNQGAGQPQHF. In nucleotides, the CDR3 is TGTGCCAGCAGCTTAAACCAGGGGGCCGGGCAGCCCCAGCATTTT.

This clonotype was observed many times. The chain carries TRBV2 and TRBJ2-5; D remains unclear. The V end lost 7 bases, the J end lost 4 bases, and 10 bases lay between the germline ends. This CDR3 spans 12 amino acids. CDR1 SNHLY and CDR2 FYNNEI come from the germline V gene. The CDR3 DNA follows: TGTGCCAGCAACCAAGGGCGAGAGACCCAGTACTTC. Protein: CASNQGRETQYF.